Listed below are T cell receptor beta chains from one sample, sequenced in a study of Ad26.COV2.S vaccination and SARS-CoV-2 variants. Profiling relied on immunoSEQ multiplex PCR, and the TCRdb table lists in-frame clones only, not all of them. In the table there are about 350,000 clones, 85% of which are singletons. The specimen was peripheral blood, collected in a trial of Ad26.COV2.S vaccine versus placebo. These receptors all stem from a person aged 18-65 years who received the Ad26.COV2.S COVID-19 vaccine or a placebo. CDR3s include the opening cysteine and the closing phenylalanine or tryptophan.

v_gene: TRBV29-1; CDR3aa: CSVEPREGPDTQYF
v_gene: TRBV5-1; CDR3aa: CASSLGRLGSYEQYF
v_gene: TRBV6-2/TRBV6-3; CDR3aa: CASSYREETQYF
v_gene: TRBV27; CDR3aa: CASGRRDFGLSGANVLTF
v_gene: TRBV21-1; CDR3aa: CAKTDSDSGNTIYF
v_gene: TRBV19; CDR3aa: CASSMADRGFSYGNQPQHF
v_gene: TRBV24-1; CDR3aa: CATSDRGIGNEQFF
v_gene: TRBV18; CDR3aa: CASSPGAHNSNQPQHF
v_gene: TRBV14; CDR3aa: CASRRAGGFLYEQYF
v_gene: TRBV10-1; CDR3aa: CASSAAASTDTQYF
v_gene: TRBV5-6; CDR3aa: CASSPRTANTEAFF
v_gene: TRBV28; CDR3aa: CASSLAPPRDKDSPLHF
v_gene: TRBV23-1; CDR3aa: CASSQSGYGYTF
v_gene: TRBV23-1; CDR3aa: CASSHPTGSYEQYF
v_gene: TRBV5-1; CDR3aa: CASSLVGGVSEAFF
v_gene: TRBV2; CDR3aa: CASRGQGWDTEAFF
v_gene: TRBV15; CDR3aa: CATSTWGENQPQHF
v_gene: TRBV5-1; CDR3aa: CASSWQGSLMNTEAFF
v_gene: TRBV4-3; CDR3aa: CASSQTGGEEPQHF
v_gene: TRBV2; CDR3aa: CASSRQIYEQYF
v_gene: TRBV6-5; CDR3aa: CASSTGTSIYEQYF
v_gene: TRBV6-5; CDR3aa: CASSPRGSYNSPLHF
v_gene: TRBV19; CDR3aa: CASSPFGVSYNEQFF
v_gene: TRBV28; CDR3aa: CASSLTAPNTEAFF
v_gene: TRBV30; CDR3aa: CAWSLGQGLSYEQYF
v_gene: TRBV10-3; CDR3aa: CAINTGESYGYTF
v_gene: TRBV6-1; CDR3aa: CASSDAVSAGKNIQYF
v_gene: TRBV30; CDR3aa: CAWEQGAPYEQYF
v_gene: TRBV3-1/TRBV3-2; CDR3aa: CASSPQDGGGFSHEQYF
v_gene: TRBV6-1; CDR3aa: CASSESYTQYF
v_gene: TRBV6-4; CDR3aa: CASSAGTSLTDTQYF
v_gene: TRBV2; CDR3aa: CASSGGAGPNYGYTF
v_gene: TRBV6-2/TRBV6-3; CDR3aa: CASSYSVGTGGQYF
v_gene: TRBV15; CDR3aa: CATSRAGRSGANVLTF
v_gene: TRBV6-2/TRBV6-3; CDR3aa: CASSYMVASGSYEQYF
v_gene: TRBV28; CDR3aa: CASSQGGTSMYSQPQHF
v_gene: TRBV7-2; CDR3aa: CASSPSPAGVTGELFF
v_gene: TRBV19; CDR3aa: CASSIDSGQYYEQYF
v_gene: TRBV9; CDR3aa: CASSVVGTTTDTQYF
v_gene: TRBV15; CDR3aa: CATSREGGQRTQYF
v_gene: TRBV30; CDR3aa: CAWSSGTHHYGYTF
v_gene: TRBV18; CDR3aa: CASSPDRTYYGYTF